A single T cell receptor beta chain is shown here with its context. Measured with immunoSEQ multiplex PCR; TCRdb has only the in-frame clones, and not every one. The sample contains around 7,500 clones, approximately 80% of which appear only once. Trimming stripped 0 bases from V and 5 bases from J, with 10 bases between. The germline CDR1 and CDR2 sequences are LGHNA and YSLEER. The CDR3 is 15 residues long. These data come from a study of neoadjuvant nivolumab and ipilimumab in lung cancer. The sequence was obtained from an adult with non-small cell lung cancer. This chain connects TRBV4-3 to TRBJ2-2; tentative D call: TRBD2 (5 bases). Sequencing used tumor tissue, obtained after neoadjuvant nivolumab, alone or with ipilimumab, at or shortly before surgery. Here the CDR3 DNA reads TGCGCCAGCAGCCAAGATCTCCCGGGAACCGGGGAGCTGTTTTTT. Translated: CASSQDLPGTGELFF.